The entry below gives a single TCR beta chain sequence along with its context. Its antigen is not identified. Data came from immunoSEQ multiplex PCR; TCRdb stores just in-frame clones and leaves some out. The sample gives approximately 100,000 clones, 88% of which show up once; 20% to 25% is in the top ten. Germline CDR1 and CDR2: GTSNPN and SVGIG (reference sequence). This CDR3 has 11 residues. The V end was cut by 0 bases, the J end by 11 bases, with 10 bases between. The source of the sample is a study of T cell responses to AZD1222 COVID-19 vaccine. Study-level findings and limits: Possibly, clonal diversity was underestimated; donors were largely white British and included more females.

Here the sequenced sample was peripheral blood, taken on day 0 of AZD1222 vaccination. This receptor was obtained from an adult in good health. The V and J genes are TRBV30 and TRBJ1-1; D unclear. DNA for the CDR3: TGTGCCTGGAGTGTATTGGAATCGGCTTTCTTT. Its translation: CAWSVLESAFF.